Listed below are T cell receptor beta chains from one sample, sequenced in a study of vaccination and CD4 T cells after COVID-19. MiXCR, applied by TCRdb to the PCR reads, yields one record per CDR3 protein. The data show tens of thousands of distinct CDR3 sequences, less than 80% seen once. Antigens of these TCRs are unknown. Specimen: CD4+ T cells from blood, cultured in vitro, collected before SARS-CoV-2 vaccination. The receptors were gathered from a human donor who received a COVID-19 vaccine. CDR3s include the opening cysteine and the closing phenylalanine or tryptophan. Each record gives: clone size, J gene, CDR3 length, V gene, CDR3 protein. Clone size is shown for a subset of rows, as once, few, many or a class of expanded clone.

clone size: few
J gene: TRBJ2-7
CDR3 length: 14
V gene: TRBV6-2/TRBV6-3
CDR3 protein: CASSLRGVSYEQYF

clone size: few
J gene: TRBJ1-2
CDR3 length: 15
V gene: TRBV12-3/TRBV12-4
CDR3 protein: CASSSRQGPNYGYTF

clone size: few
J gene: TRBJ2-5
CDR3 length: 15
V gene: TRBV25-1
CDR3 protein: CASSGGLAVQETQYF

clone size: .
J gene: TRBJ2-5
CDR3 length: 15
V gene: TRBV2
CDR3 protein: CASSEYGPTQETQYF

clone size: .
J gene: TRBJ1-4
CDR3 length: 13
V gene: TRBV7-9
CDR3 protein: CASSLSGDEKLFF

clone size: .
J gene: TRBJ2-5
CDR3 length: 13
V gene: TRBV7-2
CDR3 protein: CASSIAGEETQYF

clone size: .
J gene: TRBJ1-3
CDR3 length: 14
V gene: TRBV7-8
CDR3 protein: CASSLAGSGNTIYF

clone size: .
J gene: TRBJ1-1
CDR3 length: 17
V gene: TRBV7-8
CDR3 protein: CASSLALLRQGNTEAFF

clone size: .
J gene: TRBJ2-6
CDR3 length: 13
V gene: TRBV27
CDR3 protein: CASRISGANVLTF

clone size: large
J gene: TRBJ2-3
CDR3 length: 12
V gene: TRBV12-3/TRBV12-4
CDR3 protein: CASSLYTDTQYF

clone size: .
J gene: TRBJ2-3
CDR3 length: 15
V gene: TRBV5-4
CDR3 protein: CASSLDPDFTDTQYF

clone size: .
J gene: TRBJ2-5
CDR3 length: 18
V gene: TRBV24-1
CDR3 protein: CATSDAAPFRGGQETQYF

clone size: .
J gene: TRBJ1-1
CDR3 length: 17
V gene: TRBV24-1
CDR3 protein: CATSEIGGMSPDTEAFF

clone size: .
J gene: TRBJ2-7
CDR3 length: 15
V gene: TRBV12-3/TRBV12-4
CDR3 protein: CASSLGLRKSYEQYF

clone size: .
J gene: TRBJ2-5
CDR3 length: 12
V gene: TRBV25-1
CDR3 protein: CASADGGETQYF

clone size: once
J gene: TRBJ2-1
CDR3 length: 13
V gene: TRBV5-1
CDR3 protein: CASSLDRGNEQFF

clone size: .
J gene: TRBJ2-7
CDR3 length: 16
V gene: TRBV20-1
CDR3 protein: CSAREYREGAWDEQYF

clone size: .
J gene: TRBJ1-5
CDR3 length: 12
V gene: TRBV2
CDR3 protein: CASSDGYQPQHF

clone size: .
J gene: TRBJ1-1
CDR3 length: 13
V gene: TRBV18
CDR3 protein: CASSDRADTEAFF

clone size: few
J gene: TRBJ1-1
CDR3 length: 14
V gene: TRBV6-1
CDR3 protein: CASSHRGRGTEAFF

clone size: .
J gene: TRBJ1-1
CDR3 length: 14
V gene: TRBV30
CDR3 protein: CAWKFGSSGGEAFF

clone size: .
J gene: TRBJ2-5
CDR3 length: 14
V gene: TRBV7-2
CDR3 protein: CASSLGGPQETQYF

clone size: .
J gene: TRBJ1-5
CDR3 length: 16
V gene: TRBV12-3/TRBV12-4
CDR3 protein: CASSLTTGIRNQPQHF

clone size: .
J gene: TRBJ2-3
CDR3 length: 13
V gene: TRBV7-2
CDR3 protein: CASSLAHTDTQYF

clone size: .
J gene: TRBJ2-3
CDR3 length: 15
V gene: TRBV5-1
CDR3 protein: CASSLDLGGTDTQYF

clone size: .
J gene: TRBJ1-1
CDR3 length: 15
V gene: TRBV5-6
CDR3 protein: CASSLWAGVVTEAFF

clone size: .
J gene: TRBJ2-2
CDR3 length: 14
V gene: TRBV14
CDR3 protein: CASSQDRGSGELFF

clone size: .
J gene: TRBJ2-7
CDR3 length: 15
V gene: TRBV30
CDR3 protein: CAWSLGAGGLYEQYF

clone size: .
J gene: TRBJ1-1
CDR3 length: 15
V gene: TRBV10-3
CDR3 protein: CAISAPGTGNTEAFF

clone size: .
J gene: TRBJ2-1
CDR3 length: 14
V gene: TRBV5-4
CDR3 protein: CASSLEQGPHEQFF

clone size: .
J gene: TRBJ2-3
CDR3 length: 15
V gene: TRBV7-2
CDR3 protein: CASRLAGAGSDTQYF

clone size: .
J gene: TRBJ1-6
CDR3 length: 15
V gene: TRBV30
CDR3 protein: CAWKRPDSYNSPLHF

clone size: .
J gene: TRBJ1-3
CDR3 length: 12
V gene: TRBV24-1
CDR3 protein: CATSADGNTIYF

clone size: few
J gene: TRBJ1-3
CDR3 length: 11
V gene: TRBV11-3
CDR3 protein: CASGAGTLLYF

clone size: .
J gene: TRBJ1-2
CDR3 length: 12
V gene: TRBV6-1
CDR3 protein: CASRLANYGYTF

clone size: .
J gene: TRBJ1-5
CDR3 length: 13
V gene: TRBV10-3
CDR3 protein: CAIRPTGDQPQHF

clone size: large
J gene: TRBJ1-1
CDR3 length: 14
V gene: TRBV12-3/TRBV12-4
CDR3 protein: CASSYAGEGTEAFF

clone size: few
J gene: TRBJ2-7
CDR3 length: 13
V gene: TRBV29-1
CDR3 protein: CSVEVRGAYEQYF

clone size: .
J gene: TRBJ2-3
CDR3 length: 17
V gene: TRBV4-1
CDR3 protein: CASSPMGLAGATDTQYF

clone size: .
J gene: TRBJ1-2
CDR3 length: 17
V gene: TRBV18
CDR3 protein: CASSPSGAEREVYGYTF

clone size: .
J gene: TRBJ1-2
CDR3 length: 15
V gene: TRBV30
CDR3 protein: CAWSVQRGGNYGYTF

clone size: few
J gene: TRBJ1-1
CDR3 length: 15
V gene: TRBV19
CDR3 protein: CASSRVSGQGTEAFF

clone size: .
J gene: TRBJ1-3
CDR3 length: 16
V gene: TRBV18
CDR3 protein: CASSPEILRSGNTIYF

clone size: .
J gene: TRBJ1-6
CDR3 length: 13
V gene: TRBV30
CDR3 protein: CAWSLTGTSPLHF

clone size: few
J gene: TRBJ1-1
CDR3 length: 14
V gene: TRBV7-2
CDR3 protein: CASSSNIRNTEAFF

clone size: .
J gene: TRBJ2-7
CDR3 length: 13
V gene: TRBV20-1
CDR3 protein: CSASGVLSYEQYF

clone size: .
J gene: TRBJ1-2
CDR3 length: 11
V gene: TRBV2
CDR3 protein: CASGINYGYTF

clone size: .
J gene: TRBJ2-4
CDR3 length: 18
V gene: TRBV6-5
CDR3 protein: CASRYPGQGTIAKNIQYF

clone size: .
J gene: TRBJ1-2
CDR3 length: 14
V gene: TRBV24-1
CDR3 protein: CATSTSGFVYGYTF

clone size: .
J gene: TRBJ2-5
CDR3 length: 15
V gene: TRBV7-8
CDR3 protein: CASSWGGQVGEAQYF

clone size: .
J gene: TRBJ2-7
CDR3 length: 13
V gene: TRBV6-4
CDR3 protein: CASSVQGAYEQYF

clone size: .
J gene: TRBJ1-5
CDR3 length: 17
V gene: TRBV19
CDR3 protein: CASSLAGKGMSIRPQHF

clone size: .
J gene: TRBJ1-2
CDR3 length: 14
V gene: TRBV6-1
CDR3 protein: CASRDTGTGAGYTF

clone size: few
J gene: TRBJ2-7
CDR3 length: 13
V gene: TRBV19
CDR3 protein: CASSPDRGIEQYF